Presented here are 19 T cell receptor beta chains from one specimen sequenced in a study of T cell responses to AZD1222 COVID-19 vaccine. Some clones are missing from TCRdb's copy, which holds only in-frame ones; the method was immunoSEQ multiplex PCR. Of about 150,000 clones listed, 80% to 90% were seen once; the top ten hold about 7%. This specimen was peripheral blood, taken after recovery from COVID-19. The receptors here all came from an adult who had recovered from COVID-19.

CDR3 amino acids: CAISPPGGGTEAFF. The CDR3 nucleotides are TGTGCCATCAGCCCGCCCGGGGGGGGAACTGAAGCTTTCTTT. This chain joins TRBV10-3 and TRBJ1-1; weak D call: TRBD1 (5 bases). The CDR3 contains 14 residues. V was shortened by 6 bases and J by 5 bases, with 16 bases between the two germline ends. Looked up from germline, CDR1 is ENHRY and CDR2 is SYGVKD.

This clone was found once. The chain employs TRBV4-2 and TRBJ2-7, with D unresolved. This CDR3 region has 14 residues. V lost 0 bases and J lost 6, with 12 bases in between. Germline CDR1 is LGHNA and CDR2 is YNFKEQ. The CDR3 spells CASSQDRPHPEQYF. The DNA of the CDR3 is TGTGCCAGCAGCCAAGATCGCCCGCACCCCGAGCAGTACTTC.

This chain joins TRBV7-6 and TRBJ1-1; a weak D match, TRBD1 (5 bases). The CDR3 runs 16 residues. Per the germline V gene, CDR1 is SGHVS and CDR2 is FNYEAQ. V was cut by 3 bases and J by 4 bases, with 18 bases left in between. CDR3 protein: CASSLRSTSGVTEAFF. The CDR3 DNA reads TGTGCCAGCAGCTTGAGGTCTACCTCGGGGGTCACTGAAGCTTTCTTT.

The rearrangement uses TRBV18 and TRBJ2-5; D is possibly TRBD1 or TRBD2 (5 bases each). V was clipped by 1 base and J by 5 bases, with 17 bases between them. This CDR3 comprises 16 residues. Germline assignment: CDR1 KGHSH and CDR2 LQKENI. The CDR3 protein is CASSPRLSGDGETQYF. Here the CDR3 DNA reads TGTGCCAGCTCACCACGGCTATCTGGGGACGGGGAGACCCAGTACTTC.

The rearrangement joins TRBV2 to TRBJ1-3; unclear D gene. In germline, CDR1 is SNHLY, CDR2 FYNNEI. This CDR3 has 15 residues. V was shortened by 8 bases and J by 0 bases, with 14 bases between the two germline ends. CDR3 residues: CASREGHLSGNTIYF. Written as DNA, the CDR3 is TGTGCCAGCCGAGAGGGCCACCTCTCTGGAAACACCATATATTTT.

Turning to this clone: Other nucleotide sequences from this sample produce the same CDR3. CDR3 loop: CASSLAGTGGGNTIYF. DNA of the CDR3: TGTGCCAGCAGCCTCGCCGGGACAGGGGGAGGAAACACCATATATTTT. The chain is built from TRBV7-2 and TRBJ1-3; 11 nucleotides match TRBD1. Germline V CDR1 and CDR2: SGHTA, FQGNSA. The CDR3 length is 16 residues. V trimming: 5 bases; J trimming: 4 bases; junction bases outside the gene matches: 7.

This chain uses TRBV19 with TRBJ1-6; a weak D match, TRBD1 (5 bases). V was cut by 10 bases and J by 7 bases, with 20 bases left in between. The CDR3 runs 15 residues. Per the germline V gene, CDR1 is LNHDA and CDR2 is SQIVND (reference sequence). The CDR3 is CATRQGAGANSPLHF. The CDR3, as DNA: TGTGCCACCAGGCAGGGTGCCGGTGCGAATTCACCCCTCCACTTT.

This CDR3 is CASSLVARGPYQETQYF. In DNA, the CDR3 is TGTGCCAGCAGCTTAGTCGCGAGGGGGCCGTACCAAGAGACCCAGTACTTC. J is TRBJ2-5 and V is TRBV7-3; 7 bases match TRBD1. The ends lost 2 bases at V and 0 bases at J; junction bases unmatched: 9. CDR1 and CDR2 from the germline V gene are SGHTA and FQGTGA. There are 17 residues in the CDR3.

This rearrangement joins TRBV15 to TRBJ2-5, with a possible D match to TRBD1 (5 bases). From germline, CDR1 is LNHNV and CDR2 YYDKDF (reference sequence). Trimming pared 4 bases from V and 5 bases from J, leaving 14 bases between. This CDR3 contains 14 residues. CDR3 residues: CATSKYRRGETQYF. The CDR3 DNA reads as TGTGCCACCAGCAAGTACAGGCGAGGTGAGACCCAGTACTTC.

The chain employs TRBV18 and TRBJ2-2; TRBD2 agrees at 13 bases. The length of the CDR3 is 16 residues. In germline, CDR1 is KGHSH, CDR2 LQKENI. Germline trimming cut 4 bases from V and 6 bases from J; bases unmatched to any gene: 5. The CDR3 DNA follows: TGTGCCAGCTCACAGAGGACTAGCGGGGGATCCGGGGAGCTGTTTTTT. Protein sequence: CASSQRTSGGSGELFF.

The gene calls are TRBV29-1 and TRBJ1-5; TRBD1 agrees at 9 bases. The CDR3 loop spans 12 amino acids. V trimming: 7 bases; J trimming: 11 bases; junction bases outside the gene matches: 9. Germline V gene sequence: CDR1 SQVTM, CDR2 ANQGSEA. The CDR3 coding sequence is TGCAGCGCTTCGACAGGGGGTAGGTCCCAGCATTTT. Protein product: CSASTGGRSQHF.

The chain couples TRBV7-8 to TRBJ1-5, with 10 bases that match TRBD1. The CDR3 covers 16 residues. Germline trimming cut 3 bases from V and 2 bases from J; bases unmatched to any gene: 4. The germline gives CDR1 SGHVS, CDR2 FQNEAQ. CDR3 in DNA: TGTGCCAGCAGCTTTTGGACAGGGGGGGGCAATCAGCCCCAGCATTTT. The encoded protein is CASSFWTGGGNQPQHF.

The chain couples TRBV7-3 to TRBJ1-6; 8 positions agree with TRBD1. Trimming took 0 bases from V and 9 from J; bases not matched to a gene: 4. This CDR3 spans 15 amino acids. Germline V gene lookup returns CDR1 SGHTA and CDR2 FQGTGA. In DNA form, the CDR3 reads TGTGCCAGCAGCTTAACGGACAGGGCGGGTTCACCCCTCCACTTT. The encoded protein is CASSLTDRAGSPLHF. The full variable domain, completed using reference TRBV7-3 and TRBJ1-6, is GAGVSQTPSNKVTEKGKYVELRCDPISGHTALYWYRQSLGQGPEFLIYFQGTGAADDSGLPNDRFFAVRPEGSVSTLKIQRTERGDSAVYLCASSLTDRAGSPLHFGNGTRLTVT.

The CDR3 here is CASSFGGGAEQYF. For the CDR3, the DNA is TGTGCCAGCAGCTTTGGCGGGGGGGCCGAGCAGTACTTC. This chain joins TRBV7-2 and TRBJ2-7, with 9 bases lining up with TRBD2. V dropped 3 bases and J dropped 6; count of bases not matched to a gene: 3. The germline gives CDR1 SGHTA, CDR2 FQGNSA. This CDR3 is 13 amino acids long.

The chain uses TRBV7-3 and TRBJ2-3, with no clear D. Trimming pared 4 bases from V and 0 bases from J, leaving 5 bases between. The V gene's germline CDR1 is SGHTA and CDR2 FQGTGA. CDR3 size: 13 residues. The CDR3 here is CASSSQSTDTQYF. The DNA for the CDR3 is TGTGCCAGCAGCTCTCAAAGCACAGATACGCAGTATTTT. The whole variable domain, filled in from reference TRBV7-3 and TRBJ2-3, reads GAGVSQTPSNKVTEKGKYVELRCDPISGHTALYWYRQSLGQGPEFLIYFQGTGAADDSGLPNDRFFAVRPEGSVSTLKIQRTERGDSAVYLCASSSQSTDTQYFGPGTRLTVL.

The V call is TRBV6-6, the J call TRBJ1-1, with D hard to call. Germline assignment: CDR1 MNHNY and CDR2 SVGAGI (reference sequence). CDR3 length equals 12 residues. V lost 6 bases to trimming and J lost 4 bases, with 9 bases between them. In DNA form, the CDR3 reads TGTGCCAGCAGCACCTGGGGCACTGAAGCTTTCTTT. Its translation is CASSTWGTEAFF.

The rearrangement links TRBV4-2 to TRBJ1-2; no reliable D call. V was pared by 1 base and J by 6 bases, with 9 bases between. The CDR3 contains 13 residues. Germline V lookup: CDR1 LGHNA, CDR2 YNFKEQ. The CDR3 here is CASSQGEVDGYTF. CDR3 DNA sequence: TGTGCCAGCAGCCAAGGGGAGGTCGATGGCTACACCTTC.

V and J are TRBV5-4 and TRBJ1-1; D call uncertain. CDR1 and CDR2 from the germline V gene are SGHNT and YYREEE (reference sequence). The length of the CDR3 is 14 residues. V gave up 0 bases and J gave up 3 bases, with 9 bases separating them. The CDR3 DNA reads as TGTGCCAGCAGCTTGGCAGGAGTGGACACTGAAGCTTTCTTT. It codes for CASSLAGVDTEAFF. Filled out from reference TRBV5-4 and TRBJ1-1, the complete variable domain reads ETGVTQSPTHLIKTRGQQVTLRCSSQSGHNTVSWYQQALGQGPQFIFQYYREEENGRGNFPPRFSGLQFPNYSSELNVNALELDDSALYLCASSLAGVDTEAFFGQGTRLTVV.

The gene calls are TRBV4-3 and TRBJ2-2; 7 bases agree with TRBD1. Germline values: CDR1 LGHNA, CDR2 YSLEER. The V and J ends lost 4 bases and 5 bases, in that order; junction bases with no gene match: 10. CDR3 size: 16 residues. The CDR3 sequence is CASSLLTGSVTGELFF. The DNA of the CDR3 is TGCGCCAGCAGCCTCCTGACAGGGTCGGTAACCGGGGAGCTGTTTTTT.